The clone carrying this TCR beta chain was seen at least ten times. Time point defined: persistent/refractory GD, antithyroid drugs over 5 years with positive TRAb. From RNA extracted from PBMCs, the TCR library was made. American Thyroid Association guidelines were used to diagnose Graves' disease. The TCR beta library used iRepertoire HTBI primers with Arm-PCR amplification of CDR3. TCRdb re-called the multiplex PCR reads through MiXCR, storing one row per CDR3 protein. The sample holds some 430,000 distinct CDR3 sequences, roughly a fifth seen once. This specimen belongs to a study of regulatory T cells in long-lasting Graves disease. The ends lost 1 base at V and 6 bases at J; junction bases unmatched: 1. CDR1 is DFQATT, CDR2 SNEGSKA, per germline (reference sequence). The CDR3 extends over 12 amino acids.

The V and J genes are TRBV20-1 and TRBJ1-2; TRBD1 matches at 8 bases. The clonotype comes from a female donor with Graves disease. The specimen was peripheral blood mononuclear cells (PBMCs), collected when the disease was refractory, from a patient treated with antithyroid drugs. The CDR3 nucleotides read TGCAGTGCTAGAGGGACAGGGAATGGCTACACCTTC. Amino acid sequence: CSARGTGNGYTF.